This TCR beta chain was sequenced during a study of shared clonotypes between healthy human individuals. The data were produced by immunoSEQ multiplex PCR, yet TCRdb's version contains in-frame clones alone and is incomplete. The repertoire holds fewer than 600,000 clones, with roughly 83% as singletons. The CDR3 runs to 14 residues. V gave up 1 base and J gave up 8 bases; unmatched junction bases: 3. Germline loops: CDR1 SQVTM, CDR2 ANQGSEA. The donors, all of them Caucasian adults, lived in Nashville, Tennessee. The receptor comes from a middle-aged woman in good health. Some clones in this sample may be carry-over from other donors' samples. The source material was PBMCs. The gene calls are TRBV29-1 and TRBJ2-1, with 12 bases fitting TRBD2. CDR3 nucleotides: TGCAGCGTTGAAGGGACTAGCGGGATGCATGAGCAGTTCTTC. It encodes CSVEGTSGMHEQFF.